This T cell receptor beta chain was observed in a study of shared clonotypes between healthy human individuals (dated by TCRdb to the early 2020s). Study-level background: A couple of women and a few men aged 18 to 49 years were included in the cohort. Per donor, three plates each were used for CD4 naive and CD4 memory, two for CD8 naive, and one for CD8 memory. Blood TCR repertoires of about five healthy adults were deeply sequenced to estimate repertoire size and the extent of clonotype sharing between individuals. Different laboratories and diverse techniques were used to prepare libraries and sequence TCR repertoires, to increase sequencing depth and limit assay-specific biases. Between about 0.8 and 8.9 billion PBMCs per donor were obtained by leukapheresis.

The investigation overall reported the following: Compared with non-shared clonotypes, the clonotypes found in all four sorted-subset donors had higher generation probabilities. Incomplete sequencing was indicated by rarefaction of sorted-subset datasets, despite the large sequencing depth. When a handful of donors were compared, the shared fraction of clonotypes was 5% to 6.5% for naive CD4, roughly 3.3% for naive CD8, about 2.4% for memory CD4, and less than 0.5% for memory CD8. Pairwise subsampling indicated that sequencing depth was expected to affect the degree of clonotype sharing among donors. Larger estimated clonotype richness was generally found for naive subsets than for memory subsets. Because the study included a small number of donors, the genetic and exposure-history diversity represented was limited. Sampling was restricted to blood, and TCR repertoires in tissue are likely to differ from TCR repertoires in blood.

Using the deep immunoSEQ assay, TCR CDR3 regions were amplified from genomic DNA by multiplex PCR. For each cell subset, the extracted genomic DNA was distributed evenly across all wells of several immunoSEQ 96-well plates, and each plate served as one replicate. Each replicate PCR for sorted subsets received around 210 ng genomic DNA, equal to 28,000 or so T cell genomes. The purified libraries were quantified using a Qubit 3.0 fluorometer, sized with a Bioanalyzer 2100, and then quantified again using the KAPA Library Quantification kit. A separate single-read 150-cycle Illumina NextSeq 550 flow cell was used to sequence each immunoSEQ 96-well plate. The authors' analysis ran thus. Because the immunoSEQ output held only junctional sequences and lacked quality scores, the filtering could not match the filtering applied to full-length reads. To assign V/J genes and CDR3, sequences were annotated using PyIR, a Python wrapper for IgBLAST v1.9, with IMGT germline references. Any read was removed if the V/J assignment was weak (E-value above 1e-6), the CDR3 was missing, or the read contained stop codons, out-of-frame junctions, or ambiguous translated residues. V3J clonotypes were defined as sequences sharing the same inferred V gene, J gene, and CDR3 amino acid sequence. To compute the percentage overlap between repertoires, the number of shared unique clonotypes was divided by the size of the smaller repertoire. Richness of each repertoire was evaluated using RTK rarefaction, the Chao1 estimator, and Recon v2.1 estimates of unobserved clonotypes. Generation probabilities for all TCRbeta clonotypes obtained by the gDNA method from a few donors were computed using OLGA. The table comes from immuneACCESS by way of TCRdb, which keeps in-frame sequences with V and J called. Part of the clones is missing from these tables; in studies checked, under half for an unresolved V gene and the rest for unknown reasons. V and J calls and clone size are as listed in that table; D and trimming were resolved from the DNA. Here the sample has hundreds of thousands of clones; 73% occur a single time. Together, the top ten hold roughly 1.9% of the sample.

Healthy HIV-negative adults with no recently reported acute infections or vaccinations were included as donors. All donors were Caucasian adults living in Nashville, Tennessee, USA. Magnetic negative selection was used to enrich CD4+ T cells, after which naive cells were positively selected on CD45RA and the negative fraction became the memory subset. Blood was collected by leukapheresis, and PBMCs were isolated by Ficoll-Histopaque density gradient centrifugation and then cryopreserved in liquid nitrogen vapor phase. Analytical flow cytometry was used to check the purity and quantity of every magnetically sorted T cell population. Genomic DNA was isolated from each sorted fraction and quantified by UV absorbance on a Nanodrop 2000c. In regard to this clone: Its cognate antigen has yet to be identified. No base qualities exist here, and no much larger clone lies one base off it.

The sample taken for sequencing was memory CD4+ T cells sorted from blood. The cell subset or site label corresponds to: CD45RA-negative fraction. The sequence was obtained from a woman under 40 in good health.

The CDR3: CASSPLSISYNEQFF. The nucleotide sequence is given as TGTGCCAGCAGTCCGCTGAGCATCTCCTACAATGAGCAGTTCTTC. The chain links TRBV27 with TRBJ2-1; the D gene assignment is ambiguous. Via the germline V gene (reference sequence), CDR1 is MNHEY and CDR2 SMNVEV. Spanning cysteine to phenylalanine, the CDR3 consists of 15 amino acids. Of all the DNA, just the CDR3 is kept, 45 bases in frame from base 1. Deletion took 5 bases off V and 0 bases off J, with a span of 11 bases between the germline ends.